Below, 9 T cell receptor beta chains from the same sample are listed, as sequenced in a study of T cells in Graves' hyperthyroidism and ophthalmopathy. It was RNA transcripts that yielded the amplified TCR beta CDR3 regions. HTBI primers were the set used in a first-round RT-PCR of the TCR CDR3. Each CDR3 protein gets one entry after TCRdb re-called the multiplex PCR reads with MiXCR. The data contain around 56,000 distinct CDR3 sequences, 49% of them seen just once; the ten biggest clones take up about an eighth. Sequencing was done on a sample of blood. These receptors were taken from a woman aged 25-40 years with Graves' ophthalmopathy.

The chain is built from TRBV10-1 and TRBJ2-3, with 8 bases aligning to TRBD1. This CDR3 has 13 residues. The germline CDR1 and CDR2 sequences are WNHNN and SYGVQD (reference sequence). V shed 8 bases and J 6 bases; nucleotides not matched to a gene: 7. The CDR3 loop reads CASSGQGMDTQYF. CDR3 DNA sequence: TGCGCCAGCTCAGGACAGGGCATGGATACGCAGTATTTT.

By share, this clonotype ranks as medium-sized. V gene TRBV2 combines with J gene TRBJ1-5; no clear D gene. V shed 4 bases and J shed 6 bases, with 13 bases lying between them. CDR1 and CDR2 from the germline V gene are SNHLY and FYNNEI. The CDR3 has 14 amino acids. This CDR3 is CASSALTIRQPQHF. The CDR3 DNA reads as TGTGCCAGCAGTGCACTCACCATCCGTCAGCCCCAGCATTTT.

This chain joins TRBV20-1 and TRBJ1-2, with a tentative D call TRBD1 (5 bases). Germline loops: CDR1 DFQATT, CDR2 SNEGSKA (reference sequence). This CDR3 contains 17 residues. Trimming left V 6 bases short and J 4 bases short, with 27 bases between. The CDR3 region has the DNA TGCAGTGCCTCCGGGGCAGGAGGTATCTCGTCTACCTATGGCTACACCTTC. This sequence encodes CSASGAGGISSTYGYTF.

This clonotype was found once. The V call is TRBV9, the J call TRBJ2-7, with 9 nucleotides matching TRBD1. From germline, CDR1 is SGDLS and CDR2 YYNGEE. The CDR3 is 15 amino acids. Germline trimming cut 0 bases from V and 6 bases from J; bases unmatched to any gene: 7. CDR3 nucleotides: TGTGCCAGCAGCGTAGGACAGGGGGGTGTAGGCGAGCAGTACTTC. It yields the protein CASSVGQGGVGEQYF.

In regard to this clonotype: A junction end diverges from the germline sequence, so it may reflect a read error. V usage is TRBV3-1 and J usage is TRBJ2-7; TRBD2 aligns across 10 bases. Germline lookup yields CDR1 LGHDT and CDR2 YNNKEL (reference sequence). The CDR3 has 18 amino acids. In DNA, the CDR3 is TGTGCCAACAGCCAAGATTGGGCTAGCGGGAGTGGTAGAGACGAGCAGTACTTC. It translates to CANSQDWASGSGRDEQYF.

This rearrangement joins TRBV28 to TRBJ1-2; the D gene is possibly TRBD1 (6 bases). The CDR3 contains 15 residues. Germline V CDR1 and CDR2: MDHEN, SYDVKM. CDR3 bases: TGTGCTAGAGTCCTGGACAGCCTCGTTAACTATGGCTACACCTTC. This sequence encodes CARVLDSLVNYGYTF.

With respect to this clonotype: The conserved closing phenylalanine or tryptophan is absent in this CDR3, likely reflecting a read error. V usage is TRBV2 and J usage is TRBJ2-5, with TRBD2 identical over 12 bases. After removal of 1 base from V and 11 bases from J, the junction contained 23 bases not matched to a gene. Looked up from germline, CDR1 is SNHLY and CDR2 is FYNNEI. The CDR3 extends over 20 amino acids. The CDR3: CASSEVPSGRAYTSTDTQYC. The DNA of the CDR3 is TGTGCCAGCAGTGAAGTGCCTAGCGGGAGGGCGTATACTAGCACAGATACGCAGTACTGC.

Ten or more counts support this clonotype. The chain is built from TRBV20-1 and TRBJ2-3; D not certain. Trimming left V 1 base short and J 2 bases short, with 7 bases between. This CDR3 contains 13 residues. CDR1 DFQATT and CDR2 SNEGSKA come from the germline V gene (reference sequence). In DNA, the CDR3 is TGCAGTGCTAGAGTTGCCGCCACAGATACGCAGTATTTT. Protein product: CSARVAATDTQYF.

Regarding this clonotype: A clone one base away is much larger, so this may be a read error. The chain is built from TRBV3-1 and TRBJ1-2, with TRBD1 as a possible D gene (5 bases). Trimming removed 8 bases at V and 4 bases at J, with 11 bases between. CDR3 length equals 12 residues. Germline values: CDR1 LGHDT, CDR2 YNNKEL (reference sequence). The CDR3 protein is CASEPGGYGYTF. CDR3 sequence (DNA): TGTGCCAGCGAACCGGGGGGCTATGGCTACACCTTC.